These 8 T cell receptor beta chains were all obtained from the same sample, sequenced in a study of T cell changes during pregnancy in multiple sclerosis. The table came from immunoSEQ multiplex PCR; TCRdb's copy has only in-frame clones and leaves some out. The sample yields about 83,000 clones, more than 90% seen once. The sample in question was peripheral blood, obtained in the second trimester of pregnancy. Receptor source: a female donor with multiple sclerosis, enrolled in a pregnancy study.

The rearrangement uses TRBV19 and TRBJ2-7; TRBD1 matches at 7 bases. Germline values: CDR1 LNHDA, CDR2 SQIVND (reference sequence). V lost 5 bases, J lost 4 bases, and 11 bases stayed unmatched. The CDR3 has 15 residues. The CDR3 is CASSLKGTEVYEQYF. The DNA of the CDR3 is TGTGCCAGTAGTCTAAAGGGGACAGAAGTTTACGAGCAGTACTTC.

The CDR3 reads CASSTKQGNSGYTF. CDR3 DNA: TGTGCCAGCAGTACCAAGCAGGGAAATTCTGGCTACACCTTC. The V and J genes are TRBV2 and TRBJ1-2, with D possibly being TRBD1 (5 bases). Trimming stripped 5 bases from V and 7 bases from J, with 17 bases between. Germline CDR1 is SNHLY and CDR2 is FYNNEI. CDR3 length equals 14 residues.

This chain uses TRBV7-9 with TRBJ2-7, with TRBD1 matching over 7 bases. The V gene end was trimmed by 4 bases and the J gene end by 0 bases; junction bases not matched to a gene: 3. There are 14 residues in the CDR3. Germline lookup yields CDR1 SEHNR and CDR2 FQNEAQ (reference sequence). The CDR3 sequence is CASSSGQTSYEQYF. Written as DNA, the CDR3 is TGTGCCAGCAGCTCGGGACAGACCTCCTACGAGCAGTACTTC.

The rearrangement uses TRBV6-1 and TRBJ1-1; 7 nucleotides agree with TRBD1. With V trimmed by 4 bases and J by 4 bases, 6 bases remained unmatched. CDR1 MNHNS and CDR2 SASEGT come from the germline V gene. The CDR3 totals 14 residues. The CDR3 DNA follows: TGTGCCAGCAGTGCGGGACAGCATATCACTGAAGCTTTCTTT. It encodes CASSAGQHITEAFF.

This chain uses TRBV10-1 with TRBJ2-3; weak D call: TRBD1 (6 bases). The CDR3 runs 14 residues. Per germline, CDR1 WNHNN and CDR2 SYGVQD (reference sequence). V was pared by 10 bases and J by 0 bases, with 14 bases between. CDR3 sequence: CAIVYRVSTDTQYF. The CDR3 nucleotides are TGCGCCATCGTCTACAGGGTAAGCACAGATACGCAGTATTTT.

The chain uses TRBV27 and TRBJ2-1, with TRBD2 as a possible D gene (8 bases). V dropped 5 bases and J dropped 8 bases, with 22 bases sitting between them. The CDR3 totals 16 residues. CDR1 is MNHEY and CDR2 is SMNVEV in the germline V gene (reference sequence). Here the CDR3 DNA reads TGTGCCAGCAGTGAGGGGGCTAGCGGGTGGACCGATGAGCAGTTCTTC. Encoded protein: CASSEGASGWTDEQFF.

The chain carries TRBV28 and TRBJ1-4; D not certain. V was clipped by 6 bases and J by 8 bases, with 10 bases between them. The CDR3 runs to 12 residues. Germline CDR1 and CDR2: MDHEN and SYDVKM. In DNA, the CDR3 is TGTGCCAGCAGGACACTAGGGGAAAAACTGTTTTTT. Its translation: CASRTLGEKLFF.

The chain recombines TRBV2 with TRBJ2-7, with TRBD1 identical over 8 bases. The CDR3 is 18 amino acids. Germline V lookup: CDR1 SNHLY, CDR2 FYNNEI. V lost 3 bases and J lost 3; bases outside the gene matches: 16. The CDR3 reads CASSEDGAGGLFIYEQYF. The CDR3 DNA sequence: TGTGCCAGCAGTGAGGATGGGGCAGGGGGCTTATTTATCTACGAGCAGTACTTC. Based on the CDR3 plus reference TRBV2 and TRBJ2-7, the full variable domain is EPEVTQTPSHQVTQMGQEVILRCVPISNHLYFYWYRQILGQKVEFLVSFYNNEISEKSEIFDDQFSVERPDGSNFTLKIRSTKLEDSAMYFCASSEDGAGGLFIYEQYFGPGTRLTVT.